A selection of T cell receptor beta chains follows, all from one sample in a study of control samples from healthy donors and cancer patients. Libraries were prepared by immunoSEQ multiplex PCR; TCRdb keeps only in-frame clonotypes and omits some of them. This sample has about 120,000 clones; 92% occur once, and the top ten carry over 2%. Sequencing was done on a sample of blood. These receptors originate from a woman aged 45-65 years in good health. CDR3s include the opening cysteine and the closing phenylalanine or tryptophan. A D gene is named only where the DNA matches it firmly.

J gene: TRBJ1-1
D gene: NA
V gene: TRBV10-3
CDR3 protein: CAITGRMGTEAFF

J gene: TRBJ1-2
D gene: TRBD1
V gene: TRBV10-2
CDR3 protein: CASSPGTGVGGYTF

J gene: TRBJ1-2
D gene: NA
V gene: TRBV15
CDR3 protein: CATSRDFSGGITNYGYTF

J gene: TRBJ2-7
D gene: NA
V gene: TRBV6-5
CDR3 protein: CASTKGYSYEQYF

J gene: TRBJ2-7
D gene: NA
V gene: TRBV11-3
CDR3 protein: CASSIVEGGEQYF

J gene: TRBJ2-3
D gene: NA
V gene: TRBV12-2
CDR3 protein: CASRPYNTDTQYF

J gene: TRBJ2-3
D gene: NA
V gene: TRBV6-1
CDR3 protein: CASSEEGQSTDTQYF

J gene: TRBJ2-3
D gene: TRBD2
V gene: TRBV28
CDR3 protein: CASRAGGGADTQYF

J gene: TRBJ2-7
D gene: NA
V gene: TRBV18
CDR3 protein: CASSPRGLEEQYF

J gene: TRBJ1-2
D gene: NA
V gene: TRBV19
CDR3 protein: CASSISQGTNYGYTF

J gene: TRBJ1-1
D gene: NA
V gene: TRBV19
CDR3 protein: CASSTRGLSEAFF

J gene: TRBJ1-5
D gene: NA
V gene: TRBV2
CDR3 protein: CASRGQQGQPQHF

J gene: TRBJ1-1
D gene: NA
V gene: TRBV19
CDR3 protein: CASPAGEGETAEAFF

J gene: TRBJ2-7
D gene: TRBD2
V gene: TRBV28
CDR3 protein: CASSLLGEGIGFYEQYF

J gene: TRBJ2-7
D gene: NA
V gene: TRBV6-5
CDR3 protein: CASSRTGGAYEQYF

J gene: TRBJ2-7
D gene: TRBD2
V gene: TRBV28
CDR3 protein: CASSTGLAGGYEQYF

J gene: TRBJ1-5
D gene: TRBD1
V gene: TRBV19
CDR3 protein: CASNLPGQGYQPQHF

J gene: TRBJ1-2
D gene: NA
V gene: TRBV27
CDR3 protein: CASTQTLRGDRGYTF

J gene: TRBJ2-4
D gene: TRBD2
V gene: TRBV28
CDR3 protein: CASSLSGLAGAAKNIQYF

J gene: TRBJ1-6
D gene: NA
V gene: TRBV30
CDR3 protein: CAWTINNSPLHF

J gene: TRBJ1-1
D gene: NA
V gene: TRBV7-6
CDR3 protein: CASSLGFRMNTEAFF

J gene: TRBJ1-3
D gene: NA
V gene: TRBV30
CDR3 protein: CAWSLHRDAGNTIYF

J gene: TRBJ2-7
D gene: TRBD2
V gene: TRBV13
CDR3 protein: CASSANLAGVSYEQYF

J gene: TRBJ1-5
D gene: NA
V gene: TRBV2
CDR3 protein: CASSDRGARQPQHF

J gene: TRBJ1-2
D gene: TRBD1
V gene: TRBV6-5
CDR3 protein: CASRGTGGGYGYTF